The 16 T cell receptor beta chains below come from one sample, sequenced in a study of radiotherapy plus CTLA-4 blockade in lung cancer. Only in-frame clones appear in the TCRdb table, and some are missing; sequencing was by immunoSEQ multiplex PCR. The sample has some 46,000 clones, approximately 78% seen once. Sequenced material: peripheral blood, taken from a patient treated with radiotherapy plus ipilimumab. All receptors come from a human donor with non-small cell lung cancer who had stable disease on radiotherapy plus ipilimumab.

There are a few counts of this clone. The rearrangement uses TRBV7-2 and TRBJ2-1, with 9 bases aligning to TRBD2. With V trimmed by 5 bases and J by 4 bases, 9 bases remained unmatched. The CDR3 consists of 16 residues. The V gene's germline CDR1 is SGHTA and CDR2 FQGNSA. CDR3 residues: CASSPRATSGYNEQFF. DNA of the CDR3: TGTGCCAGCAGCCCCCGGGCGACTAGCGGTTACAATGAGCAGTTCTTC.

The chain uses TRBV2 and TRBJ2-1; D might be TRBD2 (6 bases). Trimming cost V 6 bases and J 4 bases, with 19 bases left between them. Germline assignment: CDR1 SNHLY and CDR2 FYNNEI. The CDR3 is 16 amino acids. CDR3 loop: CASSLTLLARYNEQFF. CDR3 nucleotides: TGTGCCAGCAGCCTAACGTTGCTAGCGCGTTACAATGAGCAGTTCTTC.

The count of this clone is one. The chain joins TRBV25-1 to TRBJ2-1; D is perhaps TRBD1 (6 bases). Germline V CDR1 and CDR2: MGHDK, SYGVNS. The CDR3 is made up of 16 amino acids. Trimming cost V 4 bases and J 3 bases, with 16 bases left between them. This CDR3 reads CASSGVGTRGYNEQFF. The CDR3 DNA follows: TGTGCCAGCAGTGGGGTCGGGACCAGGGGCTACAATGAGCAGTTCTTC.

A few counts support this clone. The chain couples TRBV2 to TRBJ2-5, with a possible D match to TRBD1 (5 bases). CDR1 is SNHLY, CDR2 FYNNEI, per germline. The CDR3 has 12 amino acids. Between the trimmed V and J ends, which lost 9 bases and 3 bases, there was a span of 11 bases. The CDR3 region has the DNA TGTGCCAGAGGGGTCGTTGAAGAGACCCAGTACTTC. Protein product: CARGVVEETQYF.

The chain uses TRBV5-1 and TRBJ2-1, with 7 positions matching TRBD1. The trim removed 2 bases at V and 2 bases at J, leaving 4 bases unmatched. CDR3 length equals 15 residues. Germline CDR1 SGHRS, CDR2 YFSETQ. The DNA of the CDR3 is TGCGCCAGCAGCTTTGACAGGGAGCCCTACAATGAGCAGTTCTTC. Translation: CASSFDREPYNEQFF.

This clone was detected only a few times. This chain connects TRBV7-8 to TRBJ2-2, with TRBD2 matching over 9 bases. The CDR3 covers 15 residues. Germline values: CDR1 SGHVS, CDR2 FQNEAQ. J lost 7 bases, V lost 3 bases, and 6 bases had no gene match. The CDR3 region is CASSFLAGGVGELFF. For the CDR3, the DNA is TGTGCCAGCAGCTTCTTGGCGGGAGGGGTCGGGGAGCTGTTTTTT. Full variable domain (rest looked up from reference TRBV7-8 and TRBJ2-2): GAGVSQSPRYKVAKRGQDVALRCDPISGHVSLFWYQQALGQGPEFLTYFQNEAQLDKSGLPSDRFFAERPEGSVSTLKIQRTQQEDSAVYLCASSFLAGGVGELFFGEGSRLTVL.

The rearrangement uses TRBV6-5 and TRBJ2-1, with D perhaps matching TRBD2 (6 bases). Germline V lookup: CDR1 MNHEY, CDR2 SVGAGI. The germline V and J ends were trimmed by 5 bases and 4 bases, with 15 bases remaining between them. The CDR3 is 15 residues long. The CDR3: CASSPLGTQYNEQFF. CDR3 DNA sequence: TGTGCCAGCAGTCCACTCGGGACTCAATACAATGAGCAGTTCTTC.

J is TRBJ2-7 and V is TRBV5-4; the match to TRBD2 covers 8 bases. The CDR3 is made up of 13 amino acids. With 4 bases clipped from V and 2 bases from J, the junction kept 2 bases outside the gene matches. Germline V gene sequence: CDR1 SGHNT, CDR2 YYREEE (reference sequence). The CDR3 sequence is CASSGGLAYEQYF. DNA for the CDR3: TGTGCCAGCAGCGGGGGACTAGCCTACGAGCAGTACTTC.

This clone came up a few times. The chain joins TRBV28 to TRBJ2-7, with D maybe TRBD1 (6 bases). Trimming pared 4 bases from V and 10 bases from J, leaving 17 bases between. The CDR3 extends over 13 amino acids. The germline CDR1 and CDR2 sequences are MDHEN and SYDVKM. CDR3 sequence reads: CASSSGTPIYQYF. The CDR3 DNA is TGTGCCAGCAGTTCCGGGACACCTATATATCAGTACTTC.

Concerning this clone itself: Mismatch with germline at one junction end may stem from a read error. V is TRBV27 and J is TRBJ2-5; no reliable D call. CDR1 is MNHEY and CDR2 is SMNVEV in the germline V gene (reference sequence). CDR3 size: 11 residues. CDR3 nucleotides: TGTGCCAGCGCCGGTAGCCCTGGAGAGGACTTC. As protein: CASAGSPGEDF.

The gene calls are TRBV27 and TRBJ2-7; D is possibly TRBD1 (5 bases). The germline gives CDR1 MNHEY, CDR2 SMNVEV (reference sequence). Trimming took off 5 bases at V and 0 bases at J, with 11 bases between the two ends. The CDR3 contains 14 residues. The CDR3 here is CASSRQFDSYEQYF. The CDR3 DNA sequence: TGTGCCAGCAGTCGACAGTTCGACTCCTACGAGCAGTACTTC.

The table lists this clone with a few counts. J is TRBJ1-1 and V is TRBV28; D might be TRBD1 (5 bases). The CDR3 is 15 amino acids. The germline CDR1 and CDR2 sequences are MDHEN and SYDVKM. Trimming pared 5 bases from V and 4 bases from J, leaving 17 bases between. The CDR3 here is CASSDGSRRGTEAFF. The DNA of the CDR3 is TGTGCCAGCAGTGACGGGAGCAGGAGGGGCACTGAAGCTTTCTTT. The whole variable domain, filled in from reference TRBV28 and TRBJ1-1, reads DVKVTQSSRYLVKRTGEKVFLECVQDMDHENMFWYRQDPGLGLRLIYFSYDVKMKEKGDIPEGYSVSREKKERFSLILESASTNQTSMYLCASSDGSRRGTEAFFGQGTRLTVV.

As concerns this clone: The germline gene is not matched at one end of the junction; a read error may be the cause. V is TRBV7-2 and J is TRBJ1-2, with a weak D call TRBD1 (5 bases). Germline V CDR1 and CDR2: SGHTA, FQGNSA. The CDR3 totals 13 residues. The CDR3 here is CASSLETETQRYF. CDR3 nucleotide sequence: TGTGCCAGCAGCTTGGAGACAGAAACCCAGCGTTATTTC.

The chain uses TRBV9 and TRBJ2-5; TRBD1 matches at 8 bases. Trimming cost V 1 base and J 9 bases; bases outside gene matches: 8. CDR1 and CDR2 from the germline V gene are SGDLS and YYNGEE. The CDR3 contains 14 residues. CDR3 coding DNA: TGTGCCAGCAGCGTAAGGGGGACAGGATGGTCCCAGTACTTC. The encoded protein is CASSVRGTGWSQYF.

The chain couples TRBV4-1 to TRBJ1-2, with D maybe TRBD1 (6 bases). CDR3 length: 14 amino acids. Germline-derived CDR1 and CDR2 are MGHRA and YSYEKL. V shed 0 bases and J shed 5 bases, with 10 bases lying between them. CDR3 amino acids: CASSQDRTAYGYTF. The CDR3, as DNA: TGCGCCAGCAGCCAAGATCGGACAGCATATGGCTACACCTTC.

The chain combines TRBV28 with TRBJ1-4, with 7 bases fitting TRBD1. CDR3 size: 16 residues. The trim removed 4 bases at V and 11 bases at J, leaving 16 bases unmatched. Germline CDR1 is MDHEN and CDR2 is SYDVKM. CDR3 sequence (DNA): TGTGCCAGCAGTTACCCCACCTGGCAGGGGGACTGGAAACTGTTTTTT. This sequence encodes CASSYPTWQGDWKLFF. The whole variable domain, filled in from reference TRBV28 and TRBJ1-4, reads DVKVTQSSRYLVKRTGEKVFLECVQDMDHENMFWYRQDPGLGLRLIYFSYDVKMKEKGDIPEGYSVSREKKERFSLILESASTNQTSMYLCASSYPTWQGDWKLFFGSGTQLSVL.